The 21 T cell receptor beta chains below come from one sample, sequenced in a study of radiation and T cells in renal cell carcinoma. Here immunoSEQ multiplex PCR was the method, and the copy in TCRdb shows in-frame clones only, minus some. The data show about 130,000 clones, approximately 78% seen once. Described time point: baseline pretreatment blood. The treatment: 15 Gy SBRT to primary tumor, nephrectomy 4 weeks later. This material consisted of blood, taken from a patient whose treatment included radiotherapy and nephrectomy. Receptors were obtained from a woman aged 55-69 years with renal cell carcinoma.

The chain joins TRBV27 to TRBJ2-5; TRBD2 aligns across 12 bases. After removal of 6 bases from V and 1 base from J, the junction contained 6 bases not matched to a gene. CDR3 length: 16 amino acids. The germline gives CDR1 MNHEY, CDR2 SMNVEV (reference sequence). The CDR3 reads CASSRTSGDTQETQYF. The CDR3 nucleotides are TGTGCCAGCAGCCGGACTAGCGGGGACACCCAAGAGACCCAGTACTTC.

V and J are TRBV5-4 and TRBJ1-1; tentatively, D is TRBD1 (6 bases). V lost 2 bases and J lost 4, with 12 bases in between. The length of the CDR3 is 14 residues. CDR1 is SGHNT and CDR2 is YYREEE in the germline V gene (reference sequence). CDR3 nucleotide sequence: TGTGCCAGCAGCTTAAGGGGGGGCGGCACTGAAGCTTTCTTT. Its protein product is CASSLRGGGTEAFF.

This clone came up a few times. Here the CDR3 DNA reads TGTGCCAGCAGTGAGAGGGCATTGGACACTGAAGCTTTCTTT. This codes for CASSERALDTEAFF. This rearrangement joins TRBV25-1 to TRBJ1-1; D gene ambiguous. The CDR3 covers 14 residues. The V gene's germline CDR1 is MGHDK and CDR2 SYGVNS. Trimming pared 3 bases from V and 3 bases from J, leaving 11 bases between.

The rearrangement links TRBV27 to TRBJ2-7, with 7 bases aligning to TRBD2. CDR3 length: 13 amino acids. J gave up 10 bases and V 0 bases, and 6 bases lay outside the gene matches. CDR1 and CDR2 from the germline V gene are MNHEY and SMNVEV (reference sequence). CDR3 loop: CASSLSGGLSQYF. The CDR3, as DNA: TGTGCCAGCAGTTTATCGGGAGGGTTAAGTCAGTACTTC.

The chain employs TRBV5-1 and TRBJ1-1; TRBD1 agrees at 7 bases. This CDR3 comprises 18 residues. Germline V gives CDR1 SGHRS, CDR2 YFSETQ. The J segment lost 0 bases and the V segment lost 0 bases, leaving 11 bases of the junction unmatched. The CDR3 loop is CASSLGIPGQSLNTEAFF. As DNA, the CDR3 is TGCGCCAGCAGCTTGGGAATCCCGGGACAGAGTTTGAACACTGAAGCTTTCTTT. Supplemented by reference TRBV5-1 and TRBJ1-1, the full variable domain reads KAGVTQTPRYLIKTRGQQVTLSCSPISGHRSVSWYQQTPGQGLQFLFEYFSETQRNKGNFPGRFSGRQFSNSRSEMNVSTLELGDSALYLCASSLGIPGQSLNTEAFFGQGTRLTVV.

J is TRBJ1-5 and V is TRBV2; D possibly corresponds to TRBD1 (5 bases). This CDR3 is built from 15 residues. CDR1 and CDR2 (germline): SNHLY, FYNNEI. V lost 3 bases, J lost 5 bases, and 14 bases lay in between. CDR3 region: CASSDTGAAYQPQHF. For the CDR3, the DNA is TGTGCCAGCAGTGATACTGGGGCCGCTTATCAGCCCCAGCATTTT.

V gene TRBV7-6 combines with J gene TRBJ2-4; D gene ambiguous. V was shortened by 5 bases and J by 9 bases, with 14 bases between the two germline ends. This CDR3 comprises 13 residues. Germline V gene data show CDR1 as SGHVS and CDR2 as FNYEAQ. CDR3: CASSPSMSPIQYF. The DNA of the CDR3 is TGTGCCAGCAGCCCCTCGATGAGCCCCATTCAGTACTTC.

This chain uses TRBV28 with TRBJ2-1; 11 bases agree with TRBD2. V lost 6 bases and J lost 4; bases outside the gene matches: 5. The germline gives CDR1 MDHEN, CDR2 SYDVKM. The CDR3 is made up of 15 amino acids. The CDR3 loop is CASSRRLAGYNEQFF. CDR3 sequence (DNA): TGTGCCAGCAGCCGTAGACTAGCGGGGTACAATGAGCAGTTCTTC.

The chain carries TRBV18 and TRBJ2-7; the D gene could be TRBD1 or TRBD2 (6 bases each). The ends were cut back, 3 bases at V and 0 bases at J, with 18 bases in the middle. Germline CDR1 reads KGHSH; CDR2 reads LQKENI. CDR3 length: 17 amino acids. DNA of the CDR3: TGTGCCAGCTCACCTAAAGGAGGGGGATGGGGCTCCTACGAGCAGTACTTC. Amino acid sequence: CASSPKGGGWGSYEQYF. Variable domain in full (rest from reference TRBV18 and TRBJ2-7): NAGVMQNPRHLVRRRGQEARLRCSPMKGHSHVYWYRQLPEEGLKFMVYLQKENIIDESGMPKERFSAEFPKEGPSILRIQQVVRGDSAAYFCASSPKGGGWGSYEQYFGPGTRLTVT.

V gene TRBV28 combines with J gene TRBJ2-7; 8 bases are shared with TRBD1. The CDR3 loop spans 15 amino acids. Looked up from germline, CDR1 is MDHEN and CDR2 is SYDVKM. V shed 6 bases, J shed 6 bases, and the junction held 13 bases outside the gene matches. For the CDR3, the DNA is TGTGCCAGCAGAATCACAGGACAGGGTATTTCCGAGCAGTACTTC. Translation: CASRITGQGISEQYF. Full variable domain (remainder filled in from reference TRBV28 and TRBJ2-7): DVKVTQSSRYLVKRTGEKVFLECVQDMDHENMFWYRQDPGLGLRLIYFSYDVKMKEKGDIPEGYSVSREKKERFSLILESASTNQTSMYLCASRITGQGISEQYFGPGTRLTVT.

V and J are TRBV28 and TRBJ1-5; D gene ambiguous. The germline V gene encodes CDR1 MDHEN and CDR2 SYDVKM. The CDR3 covers 16 residues. With 2 bases removed from V and 2 bases from J, the gap between germline ends came to 13 bases. CDR3 in amino acids: CASSLSHLVGNQPQHF. The CDR3 nucleotides read TGTGCCAGCAGTTTAAGTCACCTGGTTGGCAATCAGCCCCAGCATTTT. Based on the CDR3 plus reference TRBV28 and TRBJ1-5, the full variable domain is DVKVTQSSRYLVKRTGEKVFLECVQDMDHENMFWYRQDPGLGLRLIYFSYDVKMKEKGDIPEGYSVSREKKERFSLILESASTNQTSMYLCASSLSHLVGNQPQHFGDGTRLSIL.

The J gene is TRBJ1-4, the V gene TRBV5-6, with 7 positions matching TRBD1. Germline CDR1 reads SGHDT; CDR2 reads YYEEEE. This CDR3 comprises 15 residues. The V and J ends lost 0 bases and 7 bases, in that order; junction bases with no gene match: 6. CDR3 protein: CASSLGGGAFEKLFF. In DNA form, the CDR3 reads TGTGCCAGCAGCTTGGGAGGGGGCGCATTTGAAAAACTGTTTTTT.

The rearrangement uses TRBV5-1 and TRBJ2-3; either TRBD1 or TRBD2 may fit D (5 bases each). Per the germline V gene, CDR1 is SGHRS and CDR2 is YFSETQ. The CDR3 runs 15 residues. V lost 2 bases and J 0 bases, leaving 10 bases between the germline ends. CDR3 bases: TGCGCCAGCAGCTTTAGGGACGGGAGCACAGATACGCAGTATTTT. Its translation is CASSFRDGSTDTQYF. Complete variable domain (other parts from reference TRBV5-1 and TRBJ2-3): KAGVTQTPRYLIKTRGQQVTLSCSPISGHRSVSWYQQTPGQGLQFLFEYFSETQRNKGNFPGRFSGRQFSNSRSEMNVSTLELGDSALYLCASSFRDGSTDTQYFGPGTRLTVL.

The rearrangement joins TRBV28 to TRBJ2-7; D is ambiguous. The CDR3 has 14 amino acids. Trimming pared 5 bases from V and 2 bases from J, leaving 13 bases between. Germline V lookup: CDR1 MDHEN, CDR2 SYDVKM. The CDR3 DNA sequence: TGTGCCAGCAGTCCTTCGCGACCGCCCTACGAGCAGTACTTC. Encoded protein: CASSPSRPPYEQYF.

The chain carries TRBV19 and TRBJ1-3; D gene ambiguous. The CDR3 spans 14 residues. From germline, CDR1 is LNHDA and CDR2 SQIVND (reference sequence). The V gene lost 2 bases and the J gene lost 0 bases, with 5 bases spanning the gap. CDR3 sequence reads: CASSILNSGNTIYF. The CDR3, as DNA: TGTGCCAGTAGTATACTCAACTCTGGAAACACCATATATTTT.

This chain links TRBV4-1 with TRBJ2-7, with D possibly matching TRBD2 (6 bases). From germline, CDR1 is MGHRA and CDR2 YSYEKL. Trimming removed 4 bases from V and 6 bases from J, with 13 bases in between. The CDR3 is made up of 13 amino acids. CDR3 in amino acids: CASSLGTGGEQYF. CDR3 nucleotide sequence: TGCGCCAGCAGCCTTGGGACCGGGGGCGAGCAGTACTTC.

The rearrangement links TRBV2 to TRBJ2-7; D unresolved. The ends were cut back, 4 bases at V and 3 bases at J, with 13 bases in the middle. This CDR3 comprises 14 residues. Germline V CDR1 and CDR2: SNHLY, FYNNEI. The DNA of the CDR3 is TGTGCCAGCAGTGCATGGGGTACTCACTACGAGCAGTACTTC. Translation: CASSAWGTHYEQYF.

The chain couples TRBV29-1 to TRBJ2-3; the D is unclear. Germline V gene data show CDR1 as SQVTM and CDR2 as ANQGSEA. Trimming pared 0 bases from V and 12 bases from J, leaving 16 bases between. CDR3 size: 13 residues. CDR3 coding DNA: TGCAGCGTTGAAGACATAATTCGGGCCCCCCAGTATTTT. Its protein is CSVEDIIRAPQYF.

The V call is TRBV6-5, the J call TRBJ1-2; perhaps TRBD1 as D (6 bases). The CDR3 has 13 residues. The germline CDR1 and CDR2 sequences are MNHEY and SVGAGI. V gave up 5 bases and J gave up 8 bases, with 15 bases separating them. As DNA, the CDR3 is TGTGCCAGCAGTCGGGCCGGGGGCGACGGCTACACCTTC. Protein product: CASSRAGGDGYTF.

In DNA form, the CDR3 reads TGTGCCAGCAGCTTCCCCCAGGGCGGGGGGGCTGGCGGGGAGCTGTTTTTT. This sequence encodes CASSFPQGGGAGGELFF. The chain links TRBV7-9 to TRBJ2-2, with TRBD2 identical over 9 bases. Germline V CDR1 and CDR2: SEHNR, FQNEAQ (reference sequence). J was trimmed by 7 bases and V by 3 bases; bases with no gene match: 12. CDR3 size: 17 residues.

V and J are TRBV6-5 and TRBJ1-1; perhaps TRBD1 as D (5 bases). V was cut by 2 bases and J by 4 bases, with 14 bases left in between. The CDR3 runs to 15 residues. CDR1 is MNHEY and CDR2 is SVGAGI in the germline V gene. CDR3 bases: TGTGCCAGCAGTTACGCAGGCCCCGGGGGCACTGAAGCTTTCTTT. This sequence encodes CASSYAGPGGTEAFF.